This T cell receptor (beta chain) derives from a study of blood T cell repertoires in COVID-19. Study details: Some COVID-19 samples were acute and others convalescent; all came from the United States, Italy and Spain. The cDNA or gDNA used as material had been derived from T cells, B-cell-depleted T cells, or PBMCs.

The CDR3 totals 14 residues. The germline V gene has CDR1 LGHNT and CDR2 FRNRAP. The ends lost 5 bases at V and 6 bases at J; junction bases unmatched: 8. Assay: immunoSEQ multiplex PCR; the TCRdb copy retains only in-frame clones and omits some. Counted here are 240,000 or so clones, about four fifths occurring once; the ten biggest clones make up less than 3.5%. The sequenced sample was peripheral blood. The TCR sequence derives from a woman younger than 30 with acute or convalescent COVID-19. The chain uses TRBV12-5 and TRBJ2-7, with 9 bases that match TRBD1. The CDR3 sequence is CASGPRTGDGEQYF. CDR3 bases: TGTGCTAGTGGTCCAAGGACAGGGGATGGCGAGCAGTACTTC.